The 28 T cell receptor beta chains in this list originate from one sample, sequenced in a study of T cells after yellow fever vaccination. MiXCR was run by TCRdb on the 5' RACE reads, yielding one entry per CDR3 protein. The data show about 340,000 distinct CDR3 sequences, 9.5% to 15% seen once. Sample: CD4+ T cells sorted from PBMCs, taken 15 days after the yellow fever booster vaccination. The receptor set was obtained from a man younger than 35 who received the YFV17D yellow fever vaccine.

V gene TRBV12-3 or TRBV12-4 combines with J gene TRBJ1-1; D unresolved. CDR3 size: 15 residues. Trimming pared 5 bases from V and 1 base from J, leaving 14 bases between. The CDR3 DNA reads TGTGCCAGCAGTCCCCAATTGGCCTGGAACACTGAAGCTTTCTTT. Translated, it gives CASSPQLAWNTEAFF.

The sample holds a few counts of this clonotype. The V call is TRBV7-6, the J call TRBJ1-3, with D unresolved. V lost 5 bases, J lost 4 bases, and 9 bases lay in between. The CDR3 is 13 residues long. From germline, CDR1 is SGHVS and CDR2 FNYEAQ. The CDR3 DNA sequence: TGTGCCAGCAGCCTAGACATGGGAAACACCATATATTTT. It encodes CASSLDMGNTIYF.

This chain joins TRBV6-2 or TRBV6-3 and TRBJ2-3; 11 nucleotides agree with TRBD2. This CDR3 region has 18 residues. Per the germline V gene, CDR1 is MNHEY and CDR2 is SVGEGT. V was pared by 5 bases and J by 4 bases, with 14 bases of the junction left unmatched. CDR3 in amino acids: CASSTVSGGAFRADTQYF. DNA for the CDR3: TGTGCCAGCAGTACCGTTAGCGGGGGGGCCTTTCGGGCAGATACGCAGTATTTT.

This clonotype was detected ten times or more. The V and J genes are TRBV29-1 and TRBJ2-7, with D unclear. CDR3 length equals 9 residues. In germline, CDR1 is SQVTM, CDR2 ANQGSEA. The ends were cut back, 8 bases at V and 4 bases at J, with 6 bases in the middle. The CDR3 coding sequence is TGCAGCTCTCAGTACGAGCAGTACTTC. Protein: CSSQYEQYF.

This clonotype was seen only a few times. V usage is TRBV10-2 and J usage is TRBJ1-5; D unresolved. The CDR3 is 13 amino acids. V was shortened by 2 bases and J by 9 bases, with 11 bases between the two germline ends. CDR1 WSHSY and CDR2 SAAADI come from the germline V gene. The CDR3: CASSEEARGPQHF. CDR3 sequence (DNA): TGCGCCAGCAGTGAGGAGGCCCGGGGGCCCCAGCATTTT.

The chain uses TRBV4-2 and TRBJ2-7; 9 bases are shared with TRBD2. The CDR3 is made up of 13 amino acids. Germline assignment: CDR1 LGHNA and CDR2 YNFKEQ. V was pared by 5 bases and J by 5 bases, with 4 bases of the junction left unmatched. In nucleotides, the CDR3 is TGTGCCAGCAGCGCGGGGGGGCCCAACGAGCAGTACTTC. Encoded protein: CASSAGGPNEQYF.

The rearrangement links TRBV27 to TRBJ2-4; 7 bases line up with TRBD1. The CDR3 spans 14 residues. V dropped 6 bases and J dropped 9; count of bases not matched to a gene: 11. CDR1 and CDR2 from the germline V gene are MNHEY and SMNVEV (reference sequence). As DNA, the CDR3 is TGTGCCAGCAGACCGCATTTCTCAGGGGGCATTCAGTACTTC. Its translation is CASRPHFSGGIQYF.

This clonotype showed up many times. The chain couples TRBV7-3 to TRBJ2-1, with TRBD2 identical over 7 bases. With 5 bases clipped from V and 3 bases from J, the junction kept 7 bases outside the gene matches. The CDR3 spans 15 residues. Germline V gene lookup returns CDR1 SGHTA and CDR2 FQGTGA. The CDR3 sequence: CASSVSSGLYNEQFF. For the CDR3, the DNA is TGTGCCAGCAGCGTCTCTAGCGGACTCTACAATGAGCAGTTCTTC.

This clonotype has just a few counts. The V and J genes are TRBV27 and TRBJ1-5; no clear D gene. With 4 bases removed from V and 3 bases from J, the gap between germline ends came to 13 bases. Germline CDR1 and CDR2: MNHEY and SMNVEV (reference sequence). The CDR3 extends over 15 amino acids. CDR3 amino acids: CASSSGNPFNQPQHF. In DNA, the CDR3 is TGTGCCAGCAGTTCCGGGAACCCTTTCAATCAGCCCCAGCATTTT.

This clonotype showed up just a few times. The chain has TRBV9 and TRBJ2-3; TRBD2 matches at 8 bases. Germline-derived CDR1 and CDR2 are SGDLS and YYNGEE. The V gene end was trimmed by 1 base and the J gene end by 5 bases; junction bases not matched to a gene: 6. The CDR3 length is 15 residues. CDR3 nucleotides: TGTGCCAGCAGCGTACTGCGGGGGGAAGTAGATACGCAGTATTTT. Translated: CASSVLRGEVDTQYF.

This clonotype was detected only a few times. The V and J genes are TRBV12-3 or TRBV12-4 and TRBJ2-1, with D unclear. The V end lost 6 bases, the J end lost 10 bases, and 10 bases lay between the germline ends. The length of the CDR3 is 11 residues. Here the CDR3 reads CASSPVGEQFF. CDR3 sequence (DNA): TGTGCCAGCAGCCCGGTGGGCGAGCAGTTCTTC.

DNA of the CDR3: TGTGCCAGCAGCTTTAACCTGGTTTCCGAGCAGTACGTC. Translated: CASSFNLVSEQYV. This sequence joins TRBV7-6 and TRBJ2-7; D not certain. The germline V gene has CDR1 SGHVS and CDR2 FNYEAQ. The CDR3 contains 13 residues. V was cut by 3 bases and J by 6 bases, with 12 bases left in between.

This clonotype was observed a few times. This rearrangement joins TRBV5-1 to TRBJ2-6; D is unresolved. CDR3 length: 18 amino acids. V was clipped by 4 bases and J by 2 bases, with 19 bases between them. Germline CDR1 reads SGHRS; CDR2 reads YFSETQ. This chain's CDR3 is CASSPRVSVQAGANVLTF. CDR3 sequence (DNA): TGCGCCAGCAGCCCAAGGGTGTCAGTTCAGGCTGGGGCCAACGTCCTGACTTTC. Looking up the rest from reference TRBV5-1 and TRBJ2-6 gives the full variable domain: KAGVTQTPRYLIKTRGQQVTLSCSPISGHRSVSWYQQTPGQGLQFLFEYFSETQRNKGNFPGRFSGRQFSNSRSEMNVSTLELGDSALYLCASSPRVSVQAGANVLTFGAGSRLTVL.

This clonotype was counted ten times or more. The gene calls are TRBV5-1 and TRBJ2-5; 12 positions match TRBD2. The V gene end was trimmed by 0 bases and the J gene end by 3 bases; junction bases not matched to a gene: 9. CDR3 length: 18 amino acids. Germline CDR1 is SGHRS and CDR2 is YFSETQ. This CDR3 is CASSLDLPASGGEETQYF. CDR3 bases: TGCGCCAGCAGCTTGGACCTTCCGGCTAGCGGGGGGGAAGAGACCCAGTACTTC.

This clonotype was found a few times. The chain is built from TRBV5-1 and TRBJ1-4; the match to TRBD1 covers 8 bases. The germline V gene encodes CDR1 SGHRS and CDR2 YFSETQ. The ends lost 0 bases at V and 4 bases at J; junction bases unmatched: 2. This CDR3 spans 15 amino acids. This CDR3 reads CASSLGTGLNEKLFF. The CDR3 nucleotides are TGCGCCAGCAGCTTGGGGACAGGGCTTAATGAAAAACTGTTTTTT.

This clonotype was seen only a few times. This sequence joins TRBV7-8 and TRBJ1-3; D unresolved. The CDR3 runs to 15 residues. Germline assignment: CDR1 SGHVS and CDR2 FQNEAQ. V lost 4 bases to trimming and J lost 8 bases, with 18 bases between them. The CDR3 region has the DNA TGTGCCAGCAGCTCACCCCCCGTTGAGGGAGACACCATATATTTT. Amino acid sequence: CASSSPPVEGDTIYF. The variable domain in full, completed from reference TRBV7-8 and TRBJ1-3, reads GAGVSQSPRYKVAKRGQDVALRCDPISGHVSLFWYQQALGQGPEFLTYFQNEAQLDKSGLPSDRFFAERPEGSVSTLKIQRTQQEDSAVYLCASSSPPVEGDTIYFGEGSWLTVV.

This clonotype was observed many times. The chain is built from TRBV29-1 and TRBJ2-3; D perhaps matches TRBD1 (7 bases). Trimming removed 6 bases at V and 9 bases at J, with 19 bases between. The CDR3 contains 13 residues. Germline V gives CDR1 SQVTM, CDR2 ANQGSEA. The chain's CDR3 is CSVHGQAAGTQYF. CDR3 DNA sequence: TGCAGCGTCCACGGACAGGCAGCGGGCACGCAGTATTTT.

The table lists this clonotype with many counts. The CDR3 spells CASSQDPPGGSGNTIYF. CDR3 sequence (DNA): TGCGCCAGCAGCCAAGATCCTCCTGGGGGATCTGGAAACACCATATATTTT. The chain employs TRBV4-1 and TRBJ1-3; D might be TRBD1 (5 bases). Trimming took 0 bases from V and 1 from J, leaving 13 bases between them. The germline CDR1 and CDR2 sequences are MGHRA and YSYEKL. The CDR3 sequence is 17 residues long.

This clonotype was detected many times. The chain couples TRBV2 to TRBJ1-6; D is undetermined. Germline V gene lookup returns CDR1 SNHLY and CDR2 FYNNEI. The CDR3 sequence is 14 residues long. The V gene lost 3 bases and the J gene lost 10 bases, with 13 bases spanning the gap. CDR3 region: CASSDLSSESPLHF. The CDR3 bases are TGTGCCAGCAGTGATCTCAGCTCAGAATCACCCCTCCACTTT.

V and J are TRBV7-9 and TRBJ2-5; tentative D call: TRBD2 (6 bases). V dropped 5 bases and J dropped 5 bases, with 15 bases sitting between them. CDR3 size: 14 residues. Germline V CDR1 and CDR2: SEHNR, FQNEAQ (reference sequence). In nucleotides, the CDR3 is TGTGCCAGCAGCCCCTGGGCCCGGGAGGAGACCCAGTACTTC. The encoded protein is CASSPWAREETQYF.

In this sample, this clonotype turned up once. The limits of the CDR3 on the DNA are not certain, so only TCRdb's listed CDR3 is given. The chain recombines TRBV9 with TRBJ2-2. The germline V gene encodes CDR1 SGDLS and CDR2 YYNGEE. A total of 14 residues make up the CDR3, ends included. CDR3 loop: CASRTANTGELFFF.

The chain joins TRBV20-1 to TRBJ1-1; possibly TRBD1 for D (6 bases). Per the germline V gene, CDR1 is DFQATT and CDR2 is SNEGSKA (reference sequence). The V and J ends lost 6 bases and 6 bases respectively, with 11 bases between them. CDR3 length: 11 residues. CDR3 DNA: TGCAGTGCCTCGGACAGATCTGAAGCTTTCTTT. It codes for CSASDRSEAFF.

This clonotype was detected only a few times. The V call is TRBV27, the J call TRBJ1-5; D ambiguous. The CDR3 length is 14 residues. Germline lookup yields CDR1 MNHEY and CDR2 SMNVEV (reference sequence). The V and J ends lost 2 bases and 4 bases respectively, with 9 bases between them. CDR3 residues: CASSLKPGNQPQHF. The CDR3 region has the DNA TGTGCCAGCAGTTTAAAACCGGGGAATCAGCCCCAGCATTTT.

This clonotype was seen a handful of times. The chain is built from TRBV20-1 and TRBJ1-1; 8 positions match TRBD1. J lost 3 bases, V lost 5 bases, and 11 bases had no gene match. CDR1 is DFQATT and CDR2 is SNEGSKA in the germline V gene (reference sequence). The length of the CDR3 is 15 residues. CDR3 region: CSAHRGGRADTEAFF. The CDR3 DNA reads as TGCAGTGCTCACAGGGGGGGCAGGGCGGACACTGAAGCTTTCTTT.

This sequence joins TRBV5-1 and TRBJ2-4, with 7 bases aligning to TRBD2. Germline trimming cut 4 bases from V and 3 bases from J; bases unmatched to any gene: 7. Germline V lookup: CDR1 SGHRS, CDR2 YFSETQ. This CDR3 region has 15 residues. The CDR3 DNA sequence: TGCGCCAGCAGCCATCGGGGGGTGGTCAAAAACATTCAGTACTTC. Protein: CASSHRGVVKNIQYF.

This clonotype was found a few times. V usage is TRBV2 and J usage is TRBJ1-5; D gene ambiguous. The CDR3 has 13 amino acids. Germline loops: CDR1 SNHLY, CDR2 FYNNEI. V lost 6 bases to trimming and J lost 3 bases, with 9 bases between them. CDR3 nucleotides: TGTGCCAGCAGCAACAGCTACAATCAGCCCCAGCATTTT. Translated: CASSNSYNQPQHF.

The chain employs TRBV20-1 and TRBJ1-2; no firm D call. Trimming removed 6 bases from V and 5 bases from J, with 7 bases in between. The germline gives CDR1 DFQATT, CDR2 SNEGSKA (reference sequence). There are 10 residues in the CDR3. The CDR3 coding sequence is TGCAGTGCGTGGAAGTATGGCTACACCTTC. It specifies CSAWKYGYTF.

This clonotype has more than one count but fewer than ten. The CDR3 spells CASSYDKGLQETQYF. For the CDR3, the DNA is TGTGCCAGCAGTTACGACAAGGGGCTGCAAGAGACCCAGTACTTC. The rearrangement links TRBV6-5 to TRBJ2-5, with D maybe TRBD1 (5 bases). Germline-derived CDR1 and CDR2 are MNHEY and SVGAGI. V lost 2 bases and J 2 bases, leaving 12 bases between the germline ends. CDR3 length: 15 residues.